These T cell receptor beta chains were read from a single sample in a study of OX40 agonist ivuxolimab in advanced cancers. Libraries were prepared by immunoSEQ multiplex PCR; TCRdb keeps only in-frame clonotypes and omits some of them. This sample yields 40,000 to 50,000 clones, of which 70% to 90% are seen a single time; 52% belongs to the top ten. The sequences come from CD4+ or CD8+ T cells sorted from blood, collected in a trial of the OX40 agonist ivuxolimab. All receptors derive from an adult with an advanced solid tumor such as melanoma, head and neck, liver or kidney cancer. Each CDR3 is given with its conserved first and last residue. D genes are given only for firm matches. Clone size is shown for a subset of rows, as once, few, many or a class of expanded clone.

>TRBV19|TRBD1|TRBJ2-4|NA
CASSSRQGRNIQYF
TGTGCCAGTAGCTCTAGACAGGGCCGGAACATTCAGTACTTC
>TRBV7-9|TRBD1|TRBJ2-7|NA
CASSVGQATYEQYF
TGTGCCAGCAGCGTAGGACAGGCGACCTACGAGCAGTACTTC
>TRBV6-5|NA|TRBJ1-6|once
CASSIGWNSPLHF
TGTGCCAGCAGTATCGGATGGAATTCACCCCTCCACTTT
>TRBV18|NA|TRBJ2-5|NA
CASELSGAGWKTQYF
TGTGCCAGCGAACTATCAGGGGCTGGTTGGAAGACCCAGTACTTC
>TRBV27|NA|TRBJ1-2|NA
CASSPMGGRGGYTF
TGTGCCAGCAGTCCTATGGGGGGGCGGGGTGGCTACACCTTC
>TRBV4-2|TRBD1|TRBJ1-2|NA
CASSQDNRGSNGYTF
TGTGCCAGCAGCCAAGATAACAGGGGATCAAATGGCTACACCTTC
>TRBV27|NA|TRBJ1-1|NA
CASSLIVDTEAFF
TGTGCCAGCAGTTTAATTGTTGACACTGAAGCTTTCTTT
>TRBV12-5|NA|TRBJ1-6|NA
CASGLEQSSPLHF
TGTGCTAGTGGTTTAGAACAGAGTTCACCCCTCCACTTT
>TRBV6-6|TRBD1|TRBJ2-1|NA
CASSWTGGTFNEQFF
TGTGCCAGCAGTTGGACAGGGGGAACCTTCAATGAGCAGTTCTTC
>TRBV7-9|NA|TRBJ1-1|NA
CASSPAQGSGGAFF
TGTGCCAGCAGCCCAGCACAGGGATCGGGGGGAGCTTTCTTT
>TRBV7-3|NA|TRBJ2-1|NA
CASSHDRIGGGDEQFF
TGTGCCAGCAGCCACGATCGCATAGGTGGAGGGGATGAGCAGTTCTTC
>TRBV19|NA|TRBJ1-2|NA
CASNPAAGENYGYTF
TGTGCCAGTAACCCGGCGGCAGGCGAGAACTATGGCTACACCTTC
>TRBV7-9|TRBD2|TRBJ2-1|NA
CASSLGPSGYNEQFF
TGTGCCAGCAGCTTAGGACCTAGCGGATACAATGAGCAGTTCTTC
>TRBV10-1|NA|TRBJ2-2|NA
CASSESFGRRTGELFF
TGCGCCAGCAGTGAGTCGTTCGGCAGGCGGACCGGGGAGCTGTTTTTT
>TRBV7-7|NA|TRBJ2-5|NA
CASSLEVNQETQYF
TGTGCTAGCAGCTTAGAGGTGAACCAAGAGACCCAGTACTTC
>TRBV4-3|TRBD2|TRBJ2-3|NA
CASSQGLTSGGRGDTQYF
TGCGCCAGCAGTCAAGGCCTGACTAGCGGGGGGCGGGGAGATACGCAGTATTTT
>TRBV18|TRBD2|TRBJ2-1|NA
CASSPPGTSGIGEQFF
TGTGCCAGCTCACCGCCCGGGACTAGCGGGATTGGTGAGCAGTTCTTC
>TRBV6-1|TRBD2|TRBJ2-3|NA
CASSELAGFTDTQYF
TGTGCCAGCAGTGAATTAGCGGGCTTCACAGATACGCAGTATTTT
>TRBV28|NA|TRBJ2-1|NA
CASTEAVVYNEQFF
TGTGCCAGCACCGAGGCCGTAGTTTACAATGAGCAGTTCTTC
>TRBV6-6|NA|TRBJ1-6|NA
CASSYSRGNSPLHF
TGTGCCAGCAGTTACTCCCGAGGAAATTCACCCCTCCACTTT
>TRBV5-6|TRBD1|TRBJ2-7|NA
CASSGQGGADEQYF
TGTGCCAGCAGCGGACAGGGTGGTGCCGACGAGCAGTACTTC
>TRBV10-1|NA|TRBJ2-1|once
CASSEVPGALNEQFF
TGCGCCAGCAGTGAGGTACCGGGGGCCCTCAATGAGCAGTTCTTC
>TRBV19|TRBD1|TRBJ2-1|NA
CASSLGGGYNEQFF
TGTGCCAGTAGTCTAGGGGGCGGCTACAATGAGCAGTTCTTC
>TRBV7-2|TRBD2|TRBJ2-1|NA
CASSLVGLQQFF
TGTGCCAGCAGCTTAGTGGGACTACAGCAGTTCTTC
>TRBV4-3|NA|TRBJ1-1|NA
CASSQRGRNTEAFF
TGCGCCAGCAGCCAGCGGGGGAGGAACACTGAAGCTTTCTTT
>TRBV6-4|NA|TRBJ1-1|few
CASSLDSNTEAFF
TGTGCCAGCAGTCTAGATTCTAACACTGAAGCTTTCTTT
>TRBV4-3|NA|TRBJ2-2|NA
CASSQDRSGAGNTGELFF
TGCGCCAGCAGCCAAGATCGGTCAGGGGCGGGGAACACCGGGGAGCTGTTTTTT
>TRBV5-1|TRBD2|TRBJ2-1|NA
CASSLVIGLAGVTYNEQFF
TGCGCCAGCAGCTTGGTCATCGGTCTGGCGGGAGTAACCTACAATGAGCAGTTCTTC